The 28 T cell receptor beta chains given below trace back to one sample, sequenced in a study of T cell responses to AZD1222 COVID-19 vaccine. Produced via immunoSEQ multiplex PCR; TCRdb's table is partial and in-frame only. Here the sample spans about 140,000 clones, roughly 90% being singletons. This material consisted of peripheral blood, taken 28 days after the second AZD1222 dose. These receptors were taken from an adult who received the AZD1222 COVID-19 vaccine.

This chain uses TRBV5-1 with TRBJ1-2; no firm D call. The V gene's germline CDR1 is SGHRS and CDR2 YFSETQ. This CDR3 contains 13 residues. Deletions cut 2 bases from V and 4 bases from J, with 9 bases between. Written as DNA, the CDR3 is TGCGCCAGCAGCTTAACAGCTTCCTATGGCTACACCTTC. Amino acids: CASSLTASYGYTF.

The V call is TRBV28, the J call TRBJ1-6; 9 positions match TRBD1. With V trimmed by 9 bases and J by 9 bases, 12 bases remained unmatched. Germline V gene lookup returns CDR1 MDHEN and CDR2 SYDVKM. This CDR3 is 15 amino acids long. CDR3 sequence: CASCAGGTGSSPLHF. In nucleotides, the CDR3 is TGTGCCAGTTGCGCGGGGGGGACAGGGAGTTCACCCCTCCACTTT.

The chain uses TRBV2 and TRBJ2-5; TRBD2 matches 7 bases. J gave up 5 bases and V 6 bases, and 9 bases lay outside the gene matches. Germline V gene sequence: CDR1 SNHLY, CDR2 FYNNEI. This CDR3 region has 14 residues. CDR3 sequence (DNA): TGTGCCAGCAGCGGACCACGGGGGGACGAGACCCAGTACTTC. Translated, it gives CASSGPRGDETQYF.

The CDR3 coding sequence is TGTGCCAGTAGTATAGTCGGGGGGAGCTCCTACAATGAGCAGTTCTTC. It specifies CASSIVGGSSYNEQFF. This chain connects TRBV19 to TRBJ2-1; TRBD2 matches 7 bases. V dropped 1 base and J dropped 0; count of bases not matched to a gene: 3. Germline CDR1 reads LNHDA; CDR2 reads SQIVND (reference sequence). The length of the CDR3 is 16 residues.

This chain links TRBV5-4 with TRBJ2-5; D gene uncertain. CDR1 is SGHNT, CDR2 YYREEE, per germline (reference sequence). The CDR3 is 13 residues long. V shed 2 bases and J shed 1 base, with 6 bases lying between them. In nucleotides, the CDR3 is TGTGCCAGCAGCTTACCGACCCAAGAGACCCAGTACTTC. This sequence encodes CASSLPTQETQYF.

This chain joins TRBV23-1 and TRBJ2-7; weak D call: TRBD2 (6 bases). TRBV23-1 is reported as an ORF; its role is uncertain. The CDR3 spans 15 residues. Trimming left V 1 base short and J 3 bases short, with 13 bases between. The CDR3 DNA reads TGCGCCAGCAGTCAATTGGGATGGGGGGACTACGAGCAGTACGTC. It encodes CASSQLGWGDYEQYV.

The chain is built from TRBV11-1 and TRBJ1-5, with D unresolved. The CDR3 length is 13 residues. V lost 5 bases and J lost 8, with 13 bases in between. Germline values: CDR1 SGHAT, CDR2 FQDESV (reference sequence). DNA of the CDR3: TGTGCCAGCAGCCTATCGGGCAGTGAGCCCCAGCATTTT. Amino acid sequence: CASSLSGSEPQHF.

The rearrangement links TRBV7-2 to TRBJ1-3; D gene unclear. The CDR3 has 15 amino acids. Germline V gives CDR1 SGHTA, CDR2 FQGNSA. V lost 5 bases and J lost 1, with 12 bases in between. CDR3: CASSPGRGSGNTIYF. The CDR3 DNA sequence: TGTGCCAGCAGCCCCGGTCGGGGTTCTGGAAACACCATATATTTT.

The CDR3 spells CASSWGTGGNGYTF. Here the CDR3 DNA reads TGTGCCAGCAGCTGGGGGACAGGGGGCAATGGCTACACCTTC. The V call is TRBV5-6, the J call TRBJ1-2; 12 nucleotides align to TRBD1. V lost 3 bases and J lost 6; bases outside the gene matches: 3. This CDR3 has 14 amino acids. Germline values: CDR1 SGHDT, CDR2 YYEEEE.

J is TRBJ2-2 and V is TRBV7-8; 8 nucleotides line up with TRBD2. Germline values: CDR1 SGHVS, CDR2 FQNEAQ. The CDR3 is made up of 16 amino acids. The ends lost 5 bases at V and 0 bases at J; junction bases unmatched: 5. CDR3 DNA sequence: TGTGCCAGCAGCCGAGAGACTAGCGCGAACACCGGGGAGCTGTTTTTT. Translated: CASSRETSANTGELFF.

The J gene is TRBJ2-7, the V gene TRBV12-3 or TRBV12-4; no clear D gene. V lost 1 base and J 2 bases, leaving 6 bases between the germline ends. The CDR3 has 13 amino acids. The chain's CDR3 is CASSLVVTYEQYF. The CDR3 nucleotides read TGTGCCAGCAGTTTAGTGGTAACCTACGAGCAGTACTTC.

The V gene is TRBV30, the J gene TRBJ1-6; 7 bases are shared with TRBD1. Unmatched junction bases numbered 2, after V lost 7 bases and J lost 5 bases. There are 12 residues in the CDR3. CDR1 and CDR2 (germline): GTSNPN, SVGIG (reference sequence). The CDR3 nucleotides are TGTGCCTCACAGGGGAATAATTCACCCCTCCACTTT. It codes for CASQGNNSPLHF.

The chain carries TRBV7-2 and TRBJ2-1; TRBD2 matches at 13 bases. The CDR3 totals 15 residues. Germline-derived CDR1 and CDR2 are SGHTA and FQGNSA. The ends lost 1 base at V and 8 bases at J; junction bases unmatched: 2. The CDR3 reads CASSLGTSGSDEQFF. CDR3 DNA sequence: TGTGCCAGCAGCTTAGGGACTAGCGGGAGCGATGAGCAGTTCTTC. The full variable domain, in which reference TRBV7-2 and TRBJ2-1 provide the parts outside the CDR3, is GAGVSQSPSNKVTEKGKDVELRCDPISGHTALYWYRQSLGQGLEFLIYFQGNSAPDKSGLPSDRFSAERTGGSVSTLTIQRTQQEDSAVYLCASSLGTSGSDEQFFGPGTRLTVL.

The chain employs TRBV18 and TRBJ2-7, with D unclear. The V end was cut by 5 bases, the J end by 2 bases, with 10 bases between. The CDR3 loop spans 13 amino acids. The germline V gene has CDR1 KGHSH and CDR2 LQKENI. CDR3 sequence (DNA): TGTGCCAGCTCAGTGAAGGGTCCCTACGAGCAGTACTTC. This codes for CASSVKGPYEQYF.

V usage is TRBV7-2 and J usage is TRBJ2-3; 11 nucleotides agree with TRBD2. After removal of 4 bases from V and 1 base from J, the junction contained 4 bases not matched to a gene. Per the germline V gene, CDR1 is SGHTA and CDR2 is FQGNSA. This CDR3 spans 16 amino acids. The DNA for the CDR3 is TGTGCCAGCAGCTCCTTAGCGGGAGGGGGCACAGATACGCAGTATTTT. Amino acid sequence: CASSSLAGGGTDTQYF.

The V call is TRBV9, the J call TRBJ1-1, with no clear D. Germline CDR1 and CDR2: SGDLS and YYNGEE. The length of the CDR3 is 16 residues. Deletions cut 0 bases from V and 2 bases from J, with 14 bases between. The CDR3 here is CASSVVSARGNTEAFF. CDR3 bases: TGTGCCAGCAGCGTAGTCTCCGCCCGAGGAAACACTGAAGCTTTCTTT.

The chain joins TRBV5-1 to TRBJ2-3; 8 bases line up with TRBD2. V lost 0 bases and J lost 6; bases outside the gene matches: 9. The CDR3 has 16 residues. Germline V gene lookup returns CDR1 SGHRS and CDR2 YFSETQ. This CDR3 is CASSLAPGAGGDTQYF. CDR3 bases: TGCGCCAGCAGCTTGGCCCCAGGGGCGGGGGGCGATACGCAGTATTTT.

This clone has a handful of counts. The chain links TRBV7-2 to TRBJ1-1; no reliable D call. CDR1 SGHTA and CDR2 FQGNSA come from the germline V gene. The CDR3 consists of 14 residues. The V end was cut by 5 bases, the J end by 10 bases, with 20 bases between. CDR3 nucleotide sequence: TGTGCCAGCAGCCTCCGGGAAAACCCCATAAGAGCTTTCTTT. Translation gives CASSLRENPIRAFF. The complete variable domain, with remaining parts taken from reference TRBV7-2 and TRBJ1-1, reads GAGVSQSPSNKVTEKGKDVELRCDPISGHTALYWYRQSLGQGLEFLIYFQGNSAPDKSGLPSDRFSAERTGGSVSTLTIQRTQQEDSAVYLCASSLRENPIRAFFGQGTRLTVV.

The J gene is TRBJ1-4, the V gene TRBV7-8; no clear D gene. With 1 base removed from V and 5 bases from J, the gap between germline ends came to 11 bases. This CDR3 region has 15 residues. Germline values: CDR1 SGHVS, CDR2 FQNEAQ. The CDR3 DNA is TGTGCCAGCAGCTTAGGAGAGACACCAAATGAAAAACTGTTTTTT. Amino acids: CASSLGETPNEKLFF.

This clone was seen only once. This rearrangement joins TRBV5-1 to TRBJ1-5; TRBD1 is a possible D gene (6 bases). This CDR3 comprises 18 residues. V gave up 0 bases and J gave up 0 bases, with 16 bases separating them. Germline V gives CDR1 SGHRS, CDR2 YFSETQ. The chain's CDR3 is CASSLEPRTAYSNQPQHF. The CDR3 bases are TGCGCCAGCAGCTTGGAGCCCCGGACAGCTTATAGCAATCAGCCCCAGCATTTT.

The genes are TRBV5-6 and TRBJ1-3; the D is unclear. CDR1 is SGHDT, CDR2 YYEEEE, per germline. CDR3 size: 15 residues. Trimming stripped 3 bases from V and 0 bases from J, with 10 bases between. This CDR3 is CASSYLQSSGNTIYF. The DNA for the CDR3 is TGTGCCAGCAGCTATCTACAAAGCTCTGGAAACACCATATATTTT. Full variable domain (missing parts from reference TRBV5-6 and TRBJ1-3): DAGVTQSPTHLIKTRGQQVTLRCSPKSGHDTVSWYQQALGQGPQFIFQYYEEEERQRGNFPDRFSGHQFPNYSSELNVNALLLGDSALYLCASSYLQSSGNTIYFGEGSWLTVV.

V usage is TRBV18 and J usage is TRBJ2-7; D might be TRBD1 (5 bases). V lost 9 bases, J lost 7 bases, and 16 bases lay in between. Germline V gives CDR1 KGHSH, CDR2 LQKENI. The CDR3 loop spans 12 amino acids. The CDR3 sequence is CASGTGQGEQYF. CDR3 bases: TGTGCCAGTGGAACAGGCCAGGGAGAGCAGTACTTC.

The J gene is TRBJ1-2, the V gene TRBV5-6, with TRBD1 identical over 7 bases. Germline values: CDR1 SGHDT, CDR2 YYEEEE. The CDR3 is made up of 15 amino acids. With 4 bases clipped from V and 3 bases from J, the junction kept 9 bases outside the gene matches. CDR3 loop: CASSAEGAIDYGYTF. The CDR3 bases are TGTGCCAGCAGCGCCGAGGGGGCGATCGACTATGGCTACACCTTC.

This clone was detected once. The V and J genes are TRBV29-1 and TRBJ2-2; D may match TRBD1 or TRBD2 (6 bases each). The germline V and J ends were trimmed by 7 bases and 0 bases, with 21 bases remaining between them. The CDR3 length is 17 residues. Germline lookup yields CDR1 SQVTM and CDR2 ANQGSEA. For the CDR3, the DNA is TGCAGCGGCGCCGGGACCGGGGGCGACGCGAACACCGGGGAGCTGTTTTTT. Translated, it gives CSGAGTGGDANTGELFF.

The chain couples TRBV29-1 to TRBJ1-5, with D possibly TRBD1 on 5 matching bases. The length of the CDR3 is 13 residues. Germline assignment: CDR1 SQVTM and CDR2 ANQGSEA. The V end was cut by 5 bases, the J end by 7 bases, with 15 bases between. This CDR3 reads CSVQGQGGQPQHF. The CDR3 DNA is TGCAGCGTTCAAGGGCAGGGTGGCCAGCCCCAGCATTTT.

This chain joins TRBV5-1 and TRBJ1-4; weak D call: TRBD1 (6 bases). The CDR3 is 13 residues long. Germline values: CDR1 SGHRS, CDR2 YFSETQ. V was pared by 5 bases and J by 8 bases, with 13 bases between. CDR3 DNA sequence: TGCGCCAGCAGAATCGGAGACAGGGAAAAACTGTTTTTT. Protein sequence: CASRIGDREKLFF. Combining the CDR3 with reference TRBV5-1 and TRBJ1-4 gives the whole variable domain KAGVTQTPRYLIKTRGQQVTLSCSPISGHRSVSWYQQTPGQGLQFLFEYFSETQRNKGNFPGRFSGRQFSNSRSEMNVSTLELGDSALYLCASRIGDREKLFFGSGTQLSVL.

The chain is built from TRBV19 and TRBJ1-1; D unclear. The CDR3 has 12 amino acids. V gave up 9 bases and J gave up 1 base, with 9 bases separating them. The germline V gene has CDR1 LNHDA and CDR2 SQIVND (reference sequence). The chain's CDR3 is CASEGTNTEAFF. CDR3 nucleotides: TGTGCCAGCGAAGGAACGAACACTGAAGCTTTCTTT.

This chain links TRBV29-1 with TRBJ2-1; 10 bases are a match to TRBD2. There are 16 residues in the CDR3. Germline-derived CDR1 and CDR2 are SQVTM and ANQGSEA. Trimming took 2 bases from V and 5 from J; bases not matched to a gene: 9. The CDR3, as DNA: TGCAGCGTTGAACTCCCAGCACTAGCGGGAAACAATGAGCAGTTCTTC. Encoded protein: CSVELPALAGNNEQFF.